The clone carrying this T cell receptor beta chain was observed once. The antigen remains unidentified. A single base separates this from a much larger clone, so it may be a read error. 5'RACE with 10-nucleotide random UMIs generated the cDNA. Whenever a sequencing run was performed, it yielded over 190 million TCR-beta sequences from 15-18 subjects. MiXCR, run by TCRdb on the 5' RACE reads, gives a single entry per CDR3 protein. The repertoire holds 35,000 to 45,000 distinct CDR3 sequences, with under 9.5% as singletons. The data derive from a study of neurological immune-mediated disorders. The study's findings and limits: The absence of any CDR3 amino acid sequence shared by expanded clones across subjects suggests that repertoires were private in all groups.

Looked up from germline, CDR1 is DFQATT and CDR2 is SNEGSKA (reference sequence). The CDR3 totals 15 residues. V was trimmed by 2 bases and J by 5 bases, leaving 19 bases between them. Unsorted libraries were generated from 2 million PBMCs. These cells had been stored in RNAlater at -80 C. The V and J genes are TRBV20-1 and TRBJ2-7; a weak D match, TRBD2 (6 bases). Input material: PBMCs. The origin of this receptor is a woman between 35 and 50 years old in good health. In DNA, the CDR3 is TGCAGTGCTAGAAACCCTGGCCGGGAGTCCAACGAGCAGTACTTC. This translates into CSARNPGRESNEQYF.